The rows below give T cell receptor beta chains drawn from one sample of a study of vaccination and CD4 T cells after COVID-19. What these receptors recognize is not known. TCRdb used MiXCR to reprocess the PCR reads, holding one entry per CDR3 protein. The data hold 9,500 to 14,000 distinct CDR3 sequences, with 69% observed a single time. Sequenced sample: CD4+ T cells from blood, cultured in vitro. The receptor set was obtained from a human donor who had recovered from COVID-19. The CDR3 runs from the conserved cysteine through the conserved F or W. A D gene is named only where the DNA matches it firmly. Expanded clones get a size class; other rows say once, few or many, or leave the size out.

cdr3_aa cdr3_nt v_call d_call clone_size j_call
CASSLLHRKAQPQHF TGTGCCAGCAGTTTATTACATAGGAAGGCTCAGCCCCAGCATTTT TRBV27 - few TRBJ1-5
CSARDWGGASYEQFF TGCAGTGCTAGAGATTGGGGGGGGGCCAGCTATGAGCAGTTCTTC TRBV20-1 - - TRBJ2-1
CASSDETGKLVEAFF TGTGCCAGCAGTGATGAGACAGGGAAGTTGGTTGAAGCTTTCTTT TRBV2 TRBD1 - TRBJ1-1
CSATRQGRNSPLHF TGCAGTGCTACCCGACAGGGTAGGAATTCACCCCTCCACTTT TRBV20-1 TRBD1 - TRBJ1-6
CASSGTGGQQPQHF TGTGCCAGCAGTGGCACAGGGGGCCAACAGCCCCAGCATTTT TRBV2 TRBD1 - TRBJ1-5
CASSERGSQPQHF TGTGCCAGCAGTGAACGGGGAAGTCAGCCCCAGCATTTT TRBV6-1 - - TRBJ1-5
CASSFRHDKHGYTF TGTGCCAGCAGCTTTCGCCATGACAAACATGGCTACACCTTC TRBV7-2 - - TRBJ1-2
CASSQWDTNTGELFF TGTGCCAGCAGCCAATGGGACACCAACACCGGGGAGCTGTTTTTT TRBV3-1 - - TRBJ2-2
CASSYSDRPGYTF TGTGCCAGCAGTTACTCAGACAGACCTGGCTACACCTTC TRBV27 - few TRBJ1-2
CASSYGQGSLYGYTF TGTGCCAGCAGTTACGGTCAGGGGTCCCTCTATGGCTACACCTTC TRBV6-2/TRBV6-3 - medium-sized TRBJ1-2
CASILTLRLAGRTGELFF TGTGCCAGCATCCTAACCCTTCGACTAGCGGGTAGGACCGGGGAGCTGTTTTTT TRBV6-1 TRBD2 - TRBJ2-2
CASSVAGTVGYTF TGTGCCAGCAGCGTCGCCGGGACAGTGGGCTACACCTTC TRBV5-4 TRBD1 few TRBJ1-2
CASSWGTGVYNEQFF TGTGCCAGCAGTTGGGGGACAGGGGTATACAATGAGCAGTTCTTC TRBV2 TRBD1 - TRBJ2-1
CSAGDVISSGNTIYF TGCAGTGCCGGGGACGTAATATCTTCTGGAAACACCATATATTTT TRBV20-1 - few TRBJ1-3
CASRRRTGGYEQYF TGTGCCAGCAGGAGAAGGACAGGGGGCTACGAGCAGTACTTC TRBV2 TRBD1 once TRBJ2-7
CSATGTGVEKLFF TGCAGTGCTACCGGGACAGGGGTTGAAAAACTGTTTTTT TRBV20-1 TRBD1 - TRBJ1-4
CASRYNLAGADTQYF TGTGCCAGCAGATACAATCTAGCGGGAGCAGATACGCAGTATTTT TRBV27 TRBD2 - TRBJ2-3
CATSDPSGSKNIQYF TGTGCCACCAGTGATCCCTCCGGATCCAAAAACATTCAGTACTTC TRBV24-1 - - TRBJ2-4
CASSYDSTSGNTIYF TGTGCCAGCAGTTACGACAGCACCTCTGGAAACACCATATATTTT TRBV6-2/TRBV6-3 - - TRBJ1-3
CASSPGETEAFF TGTGCCAGCAGCCCAGGGGAAACTGAAGCTTTCTTT TRBV7-9 - - TRBJ1-1
CASNAAGVVNEQFF TGTGCCAGCAACGCAGCGGGAGTTGTCAATGAGCAGTTCTTC TRBV6-2/TRBV6-3 TRBD2 - TRBJ2-1
CSARAGQGNQPQHF TGCAGTGCTAGAGCGGGACAGGGGAATCAGCCCCAGCATTTT TRBV20-1 TRBD1 - TRBJ1-5
CASRLSTGAYEQYF TGTGCCAGCAGACTCTCGACAGGGGCCTACGAGCAGTACTTC TRBV27 TRBD1 few TRBJ2-7
CASSRTGGLGYTF TGTGCCAGCAGCCGGACAGGGGGACTCGGCTACACCTTC TRBV7-9 TRBD1 medium-sized TRBJ1-2
CASREENTGELFF TGTGCCAGCAGGGAAGAGAACACCGGGGAGCTGTTTTTT TRBV6-1 - once TRBJ2-2